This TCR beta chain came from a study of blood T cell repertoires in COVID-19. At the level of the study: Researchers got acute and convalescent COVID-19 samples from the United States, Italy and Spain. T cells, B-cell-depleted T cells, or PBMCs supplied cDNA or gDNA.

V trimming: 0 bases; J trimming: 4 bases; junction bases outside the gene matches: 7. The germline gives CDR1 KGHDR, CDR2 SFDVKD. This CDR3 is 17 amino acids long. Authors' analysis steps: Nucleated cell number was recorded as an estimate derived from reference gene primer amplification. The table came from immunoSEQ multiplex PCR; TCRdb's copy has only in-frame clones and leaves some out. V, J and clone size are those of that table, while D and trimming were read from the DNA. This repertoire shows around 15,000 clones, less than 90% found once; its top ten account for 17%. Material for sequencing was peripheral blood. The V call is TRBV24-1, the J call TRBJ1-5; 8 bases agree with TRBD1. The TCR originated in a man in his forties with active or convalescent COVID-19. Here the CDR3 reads CATSDLQGDRGNQPQHF. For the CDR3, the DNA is TGTGCCACCAGTGATTTGCAGGGCGACAGGGGAAATCAGCCCCAGCATTTT.